This paragraph covers one T cell receptor (beta chain) sequence. Its cognate antigen is unknown. V lost 4 bases to trimming and J lost 4 bases; unmatched junction nucleotides: 8. Germline loops: CDR1 SGDLS, CDR2 YYNGEE. The CDR3 has 15 residues. The source of the sample is a study of Ad26.COV2.S vaccination and SARS-CoV-2 variants. Points from the study as a whole: Measurement of non-spike TCR breadth gave similar results in vaccine and placebo recipients. Measurements of TCR breadth and depth may have given underestimates of the total T cell responses.

Sequencing used immunoSEQ multiplex PCR; TCRdb keeps in-frame clones, though not all of them. The sample has around 450,000 clones, 90% seen once. The treatment here: roughly 20 received Ad26.COV2.S at low or high dose, single or two shots; five or six received placebo; per-sample allocation not given. After the first vaccine or placebo injection, samples were drawn on day 63. In the vaccine, an Ad26 vector expressed the SARS-CoV-2 spike of the Wuhan strain. This TCR was recovered from a person aged 18-65 years who received the Ad26.COV2.S COVID-19 vaccine or a placebo. This sample comprised peripheral blood, obtained in a trial of Ad26.COV2.S vaccine versus placebo. The V and J genes are TRBV9 and TRBJ1-5; 7 bases fit TRBD1. The CDR3 region has the DNA TGTGCCAGCAGCACTGACGGGACAGAGAATCAGCCCCAGCATTTT. Translation: CASSTDGTENQPQHF.